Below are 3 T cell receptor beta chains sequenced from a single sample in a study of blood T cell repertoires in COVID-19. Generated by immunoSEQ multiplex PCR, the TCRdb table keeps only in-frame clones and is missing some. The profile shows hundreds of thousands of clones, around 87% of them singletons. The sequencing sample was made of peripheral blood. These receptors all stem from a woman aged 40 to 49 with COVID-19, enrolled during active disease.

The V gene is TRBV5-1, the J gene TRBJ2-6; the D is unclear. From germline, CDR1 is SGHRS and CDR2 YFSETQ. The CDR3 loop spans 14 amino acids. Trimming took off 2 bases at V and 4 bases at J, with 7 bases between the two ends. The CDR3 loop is CASSFREGANVLTF. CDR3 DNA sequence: TGCGCCAGCAGCTTTAGAGAGGGGGCCAACGTCCTGACTTTC.

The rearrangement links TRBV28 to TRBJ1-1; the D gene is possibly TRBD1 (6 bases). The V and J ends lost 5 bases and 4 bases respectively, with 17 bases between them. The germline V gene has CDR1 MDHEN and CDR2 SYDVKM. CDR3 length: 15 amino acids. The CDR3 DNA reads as TGTGCCAGCAGTCTCCTCGTCAGGGGTATCACTGAAGCTTTCTTT. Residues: CASSLLVRGITEAFF. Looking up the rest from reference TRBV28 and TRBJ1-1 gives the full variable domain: DVKVTQSSRYLVKRTGEKVFLECVQDMDHENMFWYRQDPGLGLRLIYFSYDVKMKEKGDIPEGYSVSREKKERFSLILESASTNQTSMYLCASSLLVRGITEAFFGQGTRLTVV.

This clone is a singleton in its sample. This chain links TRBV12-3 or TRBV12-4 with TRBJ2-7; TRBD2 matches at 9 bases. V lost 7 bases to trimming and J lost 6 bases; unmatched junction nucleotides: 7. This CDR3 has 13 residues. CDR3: CASTQGLAFEQYF. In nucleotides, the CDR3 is TGTGCCAGCACCCAGGGACTAGCTTTCGAGCAGTACTTC.